This T cell receptor (beta chain) is from a study of metastatic and nonmetastatic thyroid tumors. The wider study: Repertoire data that came from the blood and tumor or nodule tissue of malignant and benign thyroid patients were compared.

This clone counts as medium-sized. Its antigen is currently unknown. In the original workflow: The study built a papillary thyroid cancer distant-metastasis classifier from CDR3 differences across clinicopathological groups. From the PCR reads, TCRdb re-called clones with MiXCR. What appears here as the V and J calls and clone size reflects TCRdb's work, not the paper's. The table lists about 21,000 clones, roughly 29% of them singletons. Germline V gives CDR1 SNHLY, CDR2 FYNNEI. V trimming: 6 bases; J trimming: 4 bases; junction bases outside the gene matches: 6. The CDR3 spans 15 residues. Before thyroid surgery, none of the patients had received any treatment. Study-level points and caveats: Reported TCR beta diversity, measured in blood and tumor, was significantly higher for malignant thyroid tumors than for benign nodules.

The sequencing input was blood. The TCR was taken from a female donor with papillary thyroid cancer or a benign thyroid nodule (not recorded which). Some clones in this sample may be carry-over from other donors' samples. This chain links TRBV2 with TRBJ2-3, with 11 bases fitting TRBD2. In nucleotides, the CDR3 is TGTGCCAGCAGGGGGATTAGCGGGGGGGCAGATACGCAGTATTTT. This codes for CASRGISGGADTQYF.